This T cell receptor beta chain was profiled in a study of blood T cell repertoires in COVID-19. Study-wide context: The study drew acute and convalescent COVID-19 samples from the United States, Italy and Spain.

CDR3 length: 14 amino acids. The V gene lost 4 bases and the J gene lost 0 bases, with 10 bases spanning the gap. CDR1 and CDR2 (germline): SNHLY, FYNNEI. A single count supports this clone. Using immunoSEQ multiplex PCR, the repertoire was profiled, and TCRdb retains in-frame clones only, with some absent. The top ten clones hold about 12% of a sample with around 440,000 clones, approximately 89% of them seen once. The sequence derives from a woman aged 45-60 years with COVID-19, enrolled during active disease. Sample: peripheral blood. The chain employs TRBV2 and TRBJ2-7; D unclear. The CDR3 protein is CASSATRSSYEQYF. CDR3 DNA: TGTGCCAGCAGTGCAACAAGGAGCTCCTACGAGCAGTACTTC.